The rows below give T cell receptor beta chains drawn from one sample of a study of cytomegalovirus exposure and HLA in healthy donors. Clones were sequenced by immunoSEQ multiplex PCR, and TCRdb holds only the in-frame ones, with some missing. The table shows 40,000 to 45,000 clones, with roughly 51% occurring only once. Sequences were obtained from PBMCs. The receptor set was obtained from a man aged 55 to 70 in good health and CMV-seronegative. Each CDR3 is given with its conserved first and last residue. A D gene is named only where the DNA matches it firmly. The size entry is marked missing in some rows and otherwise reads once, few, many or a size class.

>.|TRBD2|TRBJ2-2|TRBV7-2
TGTGCCAGCAAGAACGCGGGAGGCTCCACCGGGGAGCTGTTTTTT
CASKNAGGSTGELFF
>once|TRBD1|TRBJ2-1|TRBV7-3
TGTGCCAGCAGCGTTCGGGACAGGGGGCTGATTGGAGGAGGGCTGTTTTACAATGAGCAGTTCTTC
CASSVRDRGLIGGGLFYNEQFF
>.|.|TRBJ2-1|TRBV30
TGTGCCGCCTCTAGGGGGAATGAGCAGTTCTTC
CAASRGNEQFF
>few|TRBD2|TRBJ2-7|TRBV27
TGTGCCAGCAGTTCCCCGACTAGCGGATCCTACGAGCAGTACTTC
CASSSPTSGSYEQYF
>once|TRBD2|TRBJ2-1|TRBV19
TGTGCCAGTAGTAGGACTAGCGGGGAGCAGTTCTTC
CASSRTSGEQFF
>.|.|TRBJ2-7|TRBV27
TGTGCCACCCTAGGAAGGGGCCACGAGCAGTACTTC
CATLGRGHEQYF
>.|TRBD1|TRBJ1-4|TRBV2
TGTGCCAGCAGTGAGTCACAGGGGACGATTGAAAAACTGTTTTTT
CASSESQGTIEKLFF
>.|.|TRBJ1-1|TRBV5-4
TGTGCCAGCAGCGTCCGATCAACAGGTGAAGCTTTCTTT
CASSVRSTGEAFF
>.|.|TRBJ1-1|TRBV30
TGTGCCTGGAGTGGAGTTCAGGAGAACACTGAAGCTTTCTTT
CAWSGVQENTEAFF
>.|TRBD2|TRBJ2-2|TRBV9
TGTGCCAGACAGCGGGAGTGTGCCGGGGAGCTGTTTTTT
CARQRECAGELFF
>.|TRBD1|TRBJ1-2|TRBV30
TGTGCCTGGGACAGGGTGAACTATGGCTACACCTTC
CAWDRVNYGYTF
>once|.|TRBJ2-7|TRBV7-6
TGTGCCAGCAGCTTGGGCCTCGTAAACTACGAGCAGTACTTC
CASSLGLVNYEQYF
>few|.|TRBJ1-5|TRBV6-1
TGTGCCAGCAGTGAAGCGCTACTACGTAGCAATCAGCCCCAGCATTTT
CASSEALLRSNQPQHF
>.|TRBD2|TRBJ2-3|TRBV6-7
TGTGCCAGCAGTTACCTACGACTAGCAAGCACAGATACGCAGTATTTT
CASSYLRLASTDTQYF
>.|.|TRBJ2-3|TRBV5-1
TGCGCCAGCAGCCCCATGAGTAACACAGATACGCAGTATTTT
CASSPMSNTDTQYF
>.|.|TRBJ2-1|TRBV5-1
TGCGCCAGCAGCTTGGGACTACCAGTGTCCAATGAGCAGTTCTTC
CASSLGLPVSNEQFF
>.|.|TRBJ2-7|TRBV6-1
TGTGCCAGCAGCGTTGACAGGAGCTCCTACGAGCAGTACTTC
CASSVDRSSYEQYF
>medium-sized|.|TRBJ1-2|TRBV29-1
TGCAGCGTTGAACAGGAGGGAGGCGGCTACACCTTC
CSVEQEGGGYTF
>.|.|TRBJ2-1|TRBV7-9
TGTGCCAGCAGCTTTTCCAGCGGCGACAATGAGCAGTTCTTC
CASSFSSGDNEQFF
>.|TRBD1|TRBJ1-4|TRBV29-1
TGCAGCGTTGAAGAGAACCCCATTCCGGACAGGGATCCTGAAAAACTGTTTTTT
CSVEENPIPDRDPEKLFF
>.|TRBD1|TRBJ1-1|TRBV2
TGTGCCAGCGCCAGGGGGGTCGGGACTGAAGCTTTCTTT
CASARGVGTEAFF
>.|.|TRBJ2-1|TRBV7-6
TGTGCCAGCAGCTCTATGTCGAAGACAATGAAGCAGTTCTTC
CASSSMSKTMKQFF
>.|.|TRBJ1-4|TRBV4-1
TGCGCCAGCAGCTCCCAGGGTGGGGCTAATGAAAAACTGTTTTTT
CASSSQGGANEKLFF
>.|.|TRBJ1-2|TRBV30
TGTGCCTGGTCCACACAGAGAGGCTACACCTTC
CAWSTQRGYTF
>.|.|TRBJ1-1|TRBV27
TGTGCCAGCAGTTTCTCCACAGGTACCGCTGAAGCTTTCTTT
CASSFSTGTAEAFF
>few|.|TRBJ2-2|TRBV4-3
TGCGCCAGCAGCCAAGATAAGCCGCCCACCGGGGAGCTGTTTTTT
CASSQDKPPTGELFF
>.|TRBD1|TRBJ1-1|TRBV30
TGTGCCTGGAGTCGGGACAGCAACACTGAAGCTTTCTTT
CAWSRDSNTEAFF
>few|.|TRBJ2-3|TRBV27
TGTGCCAGCAGTGAAGTGAATAGAGATACGCAGTATTTT
CASSEVNRDTQYF
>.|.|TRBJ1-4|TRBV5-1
TGCGCCAGCAGCGAATTTCAGGGCGTTGAAAAACTGTTTTTT
CASSEFQGVEKLFF
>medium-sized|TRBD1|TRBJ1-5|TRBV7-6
TGTGCCAGCAGCTCTGTCATGGGACAGGGGGGTGGCAATCAGCCCCAGCATTTT
CASSSVMGQGGGNQPQHF
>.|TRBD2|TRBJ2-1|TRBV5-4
TGTGCCAGCAGCCGAAGCGGGAGGCCCGACAATGAGCAGTTCTTC
CASSRSGRPDNEQFF
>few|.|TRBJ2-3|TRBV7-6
TGTGCCAGCAGCACCGAAAGGGGAAGGTTGGCCGGAGGGCCAGATACGCAGTATTTT
CASSTERGRLAGGPDTQYF
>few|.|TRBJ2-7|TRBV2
TGTGCCAGCGGCAGGGGACCCGACTACGAGCAGTACTTC
CASGRGPDYEQYF
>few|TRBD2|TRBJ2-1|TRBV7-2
TGTGCCAGCAGCTCCACTAGCGGAGGGAATGAGCAGTTCTTC
CASSSTSGGNEQFF
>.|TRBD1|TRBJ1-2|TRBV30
TGTGCCTGGAGTCCTCCGGGACAGGGGGAGAACTATGGCTACACCTTC
CAWSPPGQGENYGYTF
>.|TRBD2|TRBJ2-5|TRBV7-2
TGTGCCAGCAGCTTCCATTCGACTAGCGGGAAGCTTCAAGAGACCCAGTACTTC
CASSFHSTSGKLQETQYF
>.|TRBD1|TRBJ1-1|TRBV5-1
TGCGCCAGCAGGAGAGGGACAGGCGTCACTGAAGCTTTCTTT
CASRRGTGVTEAFF